These T cell receptor beta chains were read from a single sample in a study of early T cells in non-severe SARS-CoV-2 infection. TCRdb passed the 5' RACE reads through MiXCR, listing each CDR3 protein once. The sample consists of 53,000 or so distinct CDR3 sequences, roughly 12% of them appearing once. The sample was whole blood, taken at baseline. These receptors came from an adult who was a healthcare worker with PCR-confirmed SARS-CoV-2 infection or an uninfected control (not recorded which). Both conserved end residues are trimmed from each CDR3. The order of the fields is J gene, D gene, V gene, CDR3 protein. The D gene is left open where the match is weak.

J: TRBJ1-1
D: -
V: TRBV12-3/TRBV12-4
CDR3: ASSRRTLGAAGSEAF

J: TRBJ2-5
D: -
V: TRBV28
CDR3: ASTGDRETQY

J: TRBJ2-3
D: TRBD1
V: TRBV4-3
CDR3: ASSQGSGQRTGTQY

J: TRBJ2-1
D: TRBD2
V: TRBV29-1
CDR3: SVKSGTSNNEQF

J: TRBJ1-3
D: -
V: TRBV12-3/TRBV12-4
CDR3: ASSPRPYSGNTIY

J: TRBJ1-4
D: TRBD1
V: TRBV19
CDR3: ASTPDRGNEKLF

J: TRBJ2-6
D: -
V: TRBV7-8
CDR3: ASSLVGSGANVLT

J: TRBJ2-7
D: TRBD1
V: TRBV28
CDR3: ASSPGQGFVYEQY

J: TRBJ1-1
D: -
V: TRBV2
CDR3: ASREGTENTEAF

J: TRBJ2-1
D: TRBD2
V: TRBV11-2
CDR3: ASSPGLAASNEQF

J: TRBJ1-5
D: -
V: TRBV12-3/TRBV12-4
CDR3: ASSQAPTGYQPQH

J: TRBJ1-5
D: TRBD1
V: TRBV7-2
CDR3: ASSSNRGGSNQPQH

J: TRBJ2-5
D: -
V: TRBV5-4
CDR3: ASSLRSAAQETQY

J: TRBJ2-2
D: TRBD1
V: TRBV11-2
CDR3: ASSLKTGGARNTGELF

J: TRBJ2-3
D: TRBD1
V: TRBV7-3
CDR3: ASSKTGQGLLTDTQY

J: TRBJ2-1
D: -
V: TRBV28
CDR3: ASTSATLSYNEQF

J: TRBJ2-1
D: -
V: TRBV27
CDR3: ASSYDTYSYNEQF

J: TRBJ2-7
D: TRBD2
V: TRBV6-1
CDR3: ASRGLELNEQY

J: TRBJ2-3
D: -
V: TRBV15
CDR3: ATSRDQSGTQY

J: TRBJ2-1
D: TRBD2
V: TRBV7-9
CDR3: AGGRERNEQF

J: TRBJ2-1
D: TRBD2
V: TRBV6-6
CDR3: ASTPRAGGTYNEQF

J: TRBJ2-1
D: TRBD2
V: TRBV2
CDR3: AREAGVYNEQF

J: TRBJ2-1
D: TRBD1
V: TRBV6-2/TRBV6-3
CDR3: ASRATGTGSYNEQF

J: TRBJ2-7
D: TRBD2
V: TRBV4-2
CDR3: ASSHRLAATLVQY

J: TRBJ2-1
D: TRBD2
V: TRBV20-1
CDR3: SAGPSGRGVYEQF

J: TRBJ2-7
D: TRBD2
V: TRBV6-2/TRBV6-3
CDR3: ASRGTSGNYEQY

J: TRBJ2-7
D: -
V: TRBV12-3/TRBV12-4
CDR3: ASSRSSYEQY

J: TRBJ1-3
D: TRBD1
V: TRBV28
CDR3: ASSSTGDKSGNTIY

J: TRBJ2-1
D: -
V: TRBV7-9
CDR3: ASSLIYEQF